The next 20 T cell receptor beta chains were all read from a single sample in a study of technical replicates of blood from several donors. TCRdb's copy holds only in-frame clones and misses some; the assay was immunoSEQ multiplex PCR. Here the sample spans over 50,000 clones, 80% to 90% being singletons. Source material: PBMCs. The receptors here all came from a human donor in good health. Some clones in this sample may be carry-over from other donors' samples.

The V and J genes are TRBV7-2 and TRBJ2-3; D remains unclear. The CDR3 loop spans 12 amino acids. Germline values: CDR1 SGHTA, CDR2 FQGNSA. Trimming removed 5 bases from V and 6 bases from J, with 9 bases in between. The CDR3: CASSPAGDTQYF. The CDR3 nucleotides are TGTGCCAGCAGCCCAGCCGGGGATACGCAGTATTTT.

The chain links TRBV7-9 to TRBJ2-3; D is unclear. This CDR3 contains 10 residues. Trimming cost V 10 bases and J 2 bases, with 4 bases left between them. Germline V gives CDR1 SEHNR, CDR2 FQNEAQ (reference sequence). The CDR3 loop reads CATNTDTQYF. CDR3 in DNA: TGTGCCACTAACACAGATACGCAGTATTTT.

The CDR3 DNA is TGTGCCAGCAGCTCCGGGACAGGGTTGTACGAGCAGTACTTC. Translated, it gives CASSSGTGLYEQYF. The chain is built from TRBV7-2 and TRBJ2-7, with TRBD1 matching 9 bases. The ends lost 4 bases at V and 4 bases at J; junction bases unmatched: 5. The germline CDR1 and CDR2 sequences are SGHTA and FQGNSA. This CDR3 is 14 amino acids long.

This chain joins TRBV5-6 and TRBJ2-1; TRBD2 is a possible D gene (6 bases). V lost 0 bases, J lost 4 bases, and 14 bases lay in between. The CDR3 consists of 16 residues. The germline CDR1 and CDR2 sequences are SGHDT and YYEEEE. The CDR3 here is CASSLVGGERYNEQFF. The CDR3 region has the DNA TGTGCCAGCAGCTTGGTTGGCGGGGAGAGATACAATGAGCAGTTCTTC.

The rearrangement joins TRBV19 to TRBJ1-6; 7 bases are shared with TRBD1. The V gene's germline CDR1 is LNHDA and CDR2 SQIVND (reference sequence). The CDR3 covers 17 residues. The J segment lost 7 bases and the V segment lost 6 bases, leaving 15 bases of the junction unmatched. This CDR3 reads CASRLDHGTDINSPLHF. The DNA for the CDR3 is TGTGCCAGTAGGCTCGATCACGGGACAGACATAAATTCACCCCTCCACTTT.

The chain couples TRBV2 to TRBJ1-1, with a possible D match to TRBD1 (6 bases). V was clipped by 5 bases and J by 2 bases, with 12 bases between them. CDR3 size: 14 residues. Germline-derived CDR1 and CDR2 are SNHLY and FYNNEI. CDR3 protein: CASSIYRANTEAFF. The CDR3 bases are TGTGCCAGCAGTATTTACAGGGCTAACACTGAAGCTTTCTTT. Looking up the rest from reference TRBV2 and TRBJ1-1 gives the full variable domain: EPEVTQTPSHQVTQMGQEVILRCVPISNHLYFYWYRQILGQKVEFLVSFYNNEISEKSEIFDDQFSVERPDGSNFTLKIRSTKLEDSAMYFCASSIYRANTEAFFGQGTRLTVV.

The V gene is TRBV2, the J gene TRBJ1-4; perhaps TRBD1 as D (5 bases). Germline CDR1 and CDR2: SNHLY and FYNNEI. This CDR3 region has 15 residues. The V gene lost 7 bases and the J gene lost 0 bases, with 12 bases spanning the gap. This chain's CDR3 is CASTLGGATNEKLFF. In DNA form, the CDR3 reads TGTGCCAGCACCCTGGGGGGGGCAACTAATGAAAAACTGTTTTTT.

The genes are TRBV10-3 and TRBJ1-2; 8 bases are shared with TRBD1. V lost 2 bases to trimming and J lost 5 bases; unmatched junction nucleotides: 7. This CDR3 region has 15 residues. CDR1 is ENHRY and CDR2 is SYGVKD in the germline V gene. CDR3 residues: CAISEKDRGSYGYTF. DNA for the CDR3: TGTGCCATCAGTGAGAAAGACAGGGGTTCGTATGGCTACACCTTC.

The chain is built from TRBV7-9 and TRBJ2-7, with TRBD2 as a possible D gene (5 bases). Germline assignment: CDR1 SEHNR and CDR2 FQNEAQ (reference sequence). This CDR3 has 14 residues. V was clipped by 2 bases and J by 5 bases, with 13 bases between them. DNA for the CDR3: TGTGCCAGCAGCTTACTCGGGGTAGCAGACGAGCAGTACTTC. Its translation is CASSLLGVADEQYF.

The rearrangement uses TRBV5-1 and TRBJ2-2; 7 nucleotides match TRBD1. The ends lost 0 bases at V and 2 bases at J; junction bases unmatched: 4. Germline CDR1 SGHRS, CDR2 YFSETQ. The CDR3 has 16 residues. CDR3 sequence reads: CASSLVTGVNTGELFF. The CDR3 nucleotides are TGCGCCAGCAGCTTGGTAACAGGGGTCAACACCGGGGAGCTGTTTTTT.

CDR3 nucleotide sequence: TGTGCCAGCAGCGTAGACCTGAGACTAGAGAGAACCGGGGAGCTGTTTTTT. Protein sequence: CASSVDLRLERTGELFF. The chain employs TRBV9 and TRBJ2-2; weak D call: TRBD2 (6 bases). Looked up from germline, CDR1 is SGDLS and CDR2 is YYNGEE. Deletions cut 0 bases from V and 5 bases from J, with 17 bases between. The CDR3 sequence is 17 residues long.

This chain uses TRBV30 with TRBJ2-3; 7 bases fit TRBD2. Germline V gene data show CDR1 as GTSNPN and CDR2 as SVGIG (reference sequence). The V and J ends lost 2 bases and 2 bases, in that order; junction bases with no gene match: 1. There are 13 residues in the CDR3. CDR3 amino acids: CAWSSGATDTQYF. DNA for the CDR3: TGTGCCTGGAGTAGCGGGGCCACAGATACGCAGTATTTT. Filled out from reference TRBV30 and TRBJ2-3, the complete variable domain reads SQTIHQWPATLVQPVGSPLSLECTVEGTSNPNLYWYRQAAGRGLQLLFYSVGIGQISSEVPQNLSASRPQDRQFILSSKKLLLSDSGFYLCAWSSGATDTQYFGPGTRLTVL.

The chain joins TRBV6-4 to TRBJ2-1; 7 bases agree with TRBD2. Germline loops: CDR1 MRHNA, CDR2 SNTAGT. V gave up 0 bases and J gave up 5 bases; unmatched junction bases: 1. CDR3 size: 14 residues. In DNA form, the CDR3 reads TGTGCCAGCAGTGACTCGACTAGCCACAATGAGCAGTTCTTC. Translated: CASSDSTSHNEQFF.

This chain connects TRBV7-9 to TRBJ2-7; the match to TRBD2 covers 7 bases. This CDR3 is built from 14 residues. From germline, CDR1 is SEHNR and CDR2 FQNEAQ (reference sequence). Trimming took 5 bases from V and 2 from J; bases not matched to a gene: 6. This CDR3 is CASSPRTSPYEQYF. CDR3 sequence (DNA): TGTGCCAGCAGCCCCCGGACTAGTCCCTACGAGCAGTACTTC.

The J gene is TRBJ1-6, the V gene TRBV12-5, with D tentatively TRBD1 (6 bases). This CDR3 has 19 amino acids. The germline V gene encodes CDR1 LGHNT and CDR2 FRNRAP. V lost 4 bases to trimming and J lost 0 bases, with 19 bases between them. The CDR3 region has the DNA TGTGCTAGTGGTTCGACGGGGCAGGGGTCCCGCTCCTATAATTCACCCCTCCACTTT. It specifies CASGSTGQGSRSYNSPLHF.

This clone was detected once. The chain links TRBV7-8 to TRBJ1-1, with 7 bases that match TRBD1. V lost 1 base and J lost 1; bases outside the gene matches: 0. There are 14 residues in the CDR3. Germline V gene data show CDR1 as SGHVS and CDR2 as FQNEAQ. CDR3 bases: TGTGCCAGCAGCTTAGGGACAGGGAACACTGAAGCTTTCTTT. Its translation: CASSLGTGNTEAFF.

The V and J genes are TRBV23-1 and TRBJ2-2; D might be TRBD1 (6 bases). TRBV23-1 is an open reading frame, and its role is uncertain. This CDR3 has 16 residues. V was pared by 0 bases and J by 8 bases, with 16 bases between. The CDR3 here is CASSQSWGPLCGELFF. The CDR3 nucleotides read TGCGCCAGCAGTCAATCGTGGGGGCCCCTATGTGGGGAGCTGTTTTTT.

The chain is built from TRBV4-3 and TRBJ2-1; 11 nucleotides line up with TRBD2. Germline V gene data show CDR1 as LGHNA and CDR2 as YSLEER. V dropped 4 bases and J dropped 8; count of bases not matched to a gene: 4. The CDR3 loop spans 14 amino acids. The CDR3 region is CASSPLAGGHEQFF. CDR3 nucleotide sequence: TGCGCCAGCAGCCCGTTAGCGGGGGGGCATGAGCAGTTCTTC.

V is TRBV4-3 and J is TRBJ1-1, with TRBD1 matching 7 bases. The J segment lost 4 bases and the V segment lost 4 bases, leaving 6 bases of the junction unmatched. The CDR3 sequence is 14 residues long. Germline V gene lookup returns CDR1 LGHNA and CDR2 YSLEER. In DNA form, the CDR3 reads TGCGCCAGCAGCCGATGGACAGGCGGCACTGAAGCTTTCTTT. It specifies CASSRWTGGTEAFF.

The chain couples TRBV29-1 to TRBJ2-7; 8 bases match TRBD2. V was pared by 0 bases and J by 3 bases, with 4 bases of the junction left unmatched. CDR1 and CDR2 (germline): SQVTM, ANQGSEA. This CDR3 is built from 14 residues. This CDR3 reads CSVEDSGTSYEQYF. CDR3 in DNA: TGCAGCGTTGAAGACTCCGGGACTAGCTACGAGCAGTACTTC.